This T cell receptor (beta chain) was identified during a study of Tregs in tolerant kidney transplant recipients. The study's findings and limits: Findings come from small patient numbers and require larger validation. Biological reproducibility was not directly addressed, but technical replication error appeared minimal.

Notes on this clone: Its target is not known.

The table came from immunoSEQ multiplex PCR; TCRdb's copy has only in-frame clones and leaves some out. The sample yields roughly 49,000 clones, 91% seen once. The CDR3 loop spans 14 amino acids. The TCR comes from a human donor in good health. Sequenced material: Tregs from blood. The J gene is TRBJ2-3, the V gene TRBV1. TRBV1 is recorded as a pseudogene. Here the CDR3 reads CTSSQAGAPDTQYF. The DNA of the CDR3 is TGCACCAGCAGCCAAGCGGGGGCCCCAGATACGCAGTATTTT.